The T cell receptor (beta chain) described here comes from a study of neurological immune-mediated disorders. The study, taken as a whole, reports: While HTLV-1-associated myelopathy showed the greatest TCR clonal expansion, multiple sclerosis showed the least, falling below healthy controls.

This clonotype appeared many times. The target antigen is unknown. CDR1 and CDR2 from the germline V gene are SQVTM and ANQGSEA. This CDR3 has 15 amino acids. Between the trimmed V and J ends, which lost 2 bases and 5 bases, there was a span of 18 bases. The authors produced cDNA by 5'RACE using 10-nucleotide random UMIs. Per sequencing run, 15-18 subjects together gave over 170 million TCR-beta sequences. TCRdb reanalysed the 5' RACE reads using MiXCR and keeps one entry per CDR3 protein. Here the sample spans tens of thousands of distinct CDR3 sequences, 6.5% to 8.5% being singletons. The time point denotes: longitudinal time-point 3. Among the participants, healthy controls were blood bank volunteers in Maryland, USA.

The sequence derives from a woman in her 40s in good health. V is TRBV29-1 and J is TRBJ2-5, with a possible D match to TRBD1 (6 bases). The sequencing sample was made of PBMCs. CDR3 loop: CSVEHPGMRGETQYF. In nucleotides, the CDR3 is TGCAGCGTTGAACATCCAGGGATGAGGGGGGAGACCCAGTACTTC.